These 16 T cell receptor beta chains came from one sample sequenced in a study of T-cell memory formation after mild COVID-19. TCRdb used MiXCR to reprocess the 5' RACE reads, holding one entry per CDR3 protein. The data show some 150,000 distinct CDR3 sequences, under 7% seen once. The sequencing input was PBMCs or a T cell subset sorted from them (not recorded which). These receptors came from an adult woman who had mild COVID-19 (a few samples of this study predate the infection). Cell type and time point are not known.

This clonotype was detected many times. V usage is TRBV20-1 and J usage is TRBJ1-4; 7 nucleotides align to TRBD1. Germline loops: CDR1 DFQATT, CDR2 SNEGSKA (reference sequence). Trimming at V came to 6 bases and at J to 8 bases, leaving 9 bases not matched to a gene. This CDR3 has 13 amino acids. The DNA of the CDR3 is TGCAGTGCCACCCAATCGACAGGGGAAAAACTGTTTTTT. It translates to CSATQSTGEKLFF.

The J gene is TRBJ1-2, the V gene TRBV7-8; no clear D gene. V lost 3 bases and J 4 bases, leaving 18 bases between the germline ends. Per the germline V gene, CDR1 is SGHVS and CDR2 is FQNEAQ. The CDR3 length is 16 residues. For the CDR3, the DNA is TGTGCCAGCAGCTTGGGTGGGAGGGTTTCGTCCTATGGCTACACCTTC. Translated: CASSLGGRVSSYGYTF. Based on the CDR3 plus reference TRBV7-8 and TRBJ1-2, the full variable domain is GAGVSQSPRYKVAKRGQDVALRCDPISGHVSLFWYQQALGQGPEFLTYFQNEAQLDKSGLPSDRFFAERPEGSVSTLKIQRTQQEDSAVYLCASSLGGRVSSYGYTFGSGTRLTVV.

This clonotype has a count of ten or more. The V call is TRBV5-1, the J call TRBJ2-3; TRBD2 matches 7 bases. V lost 5 bases and J lost 2; bases outside the gene matches: 8. Looked up from germline, CDR1 is SGHRS and CDR2 is YFSETQ. The CDR3 is 15 amino acids. CDR3 sequence reads: CASSLSGADTDTQYF. The CDR3 nucleotides read TGCGCCAGCAGTTTAAGCGGGGCGGACACAGATACGCAGTATTTT. Using reference TRBV5-1 and TRBJ2-3 for the parts outside the CDR3, the full variable domain is KAGVTQTPRYLIKTRGQQVTLSCSPISGHRSVSWYQQTPGQGLQFLFEYFSETQRNKGNFPGRFSGRQFSNSRSEMNVSTLELGDSALYLCASSLSGADTDTQYFGPGTRLTVL.

At least ten counts were recorded for this clonotype. J is TRBJ2-5 and V is TRBV29-1; 7 nucleotides match TRBD2. Germline loops: CDR1 SQVTM, CDR2 ANQGSEA. J was trimmed by 2 bases and V by 2 bases; bases with no gene match: 8. The CDR3 contains 15 residues. This CDR3 is CSVESAGARQETQYF. CDR3 in DNA: TGCAGCGTTGAAAGCGCGGGAGCCCGACAAGAGACCCAGTACTTC.

This clonotype occurred many times. The DNA for the CDR3 is TGTGCCAGCAGCCGCACCTTAACAGGGGGCACTGAAGCTTTCTTT. This codes for CASSRTLTGGTEAFF. The chain combines TRBV12-3 or TRBV12-4 with TRBJ1-1; 8 nucleotides align to TRBD1. The CDR3 is made up of 15 amino acids. J was trimmed by 4 bases and V by 6 bases; bases with no gene match: 10.

In its sample, this clonotype was seen a few times. This chain connects TRBV18 to TRBJ1-4; 7 nucleotides agree with TRBD1. CDR1 KGHSH and CDR2 LQKENI come from the germline V gene. CDR3 length: 17 residues. With 3 bases clipped from V and 5 bases from J, the junction kept 12 bases outside the gene matches. The CDR3 nucleotides are TGTGCCAGCTCACCCCCGGGACAGCGCTTCCCAAATGAAAAACTGTTTTTT. Translating it yields CASSPPGQRFPNEKLFF.

This clonotype was seen ten or more times. V usage is TRBV7-2 and J usage is TRBJ2-3; D call uncertain. V lost 3 bases and J lost 0, with 1 base in between. CDR1 and CDR2 (germline): SGHTA, FQGNSA. CDR3 length: 12 residues. CDR3 region: CASSFSTDTQYF. The CDR3 bases are TGTGCCAGCAGCTTTAGCACAGATACGCAGTATTTT.

This clonotype was seen many times. The V call is TRBV4-2, the J call TRBJ1-2; possibly TRBD1 for D (5 bases). CDR3 size: 15 residues. Trimming stripped 0 bases from V and 4 bases from J, with 12 bases between. From germline, CDR1 is LGHNA and CDR2 YNFKEQ. The CDR3 reads CASSQETGGAYGYTF. DNA of the CDR3: TGTGCCAGCAGCCAAGAAACAGGAGGGGCCTATGGCTACACCTTC.

The sample holds a few counts of this clonotype. This chain joins TRBV18 and TRBJ2-1; possibly TRBD2 for D (5 bases). CDR3 size: 14 residues. The V end lost 3 bases, the J end lost 9 bases, and 15 bases lay between the germline ends. CDR1 and CDR2 (germline): KGHSH, LQKENI. CDR3 sequence (DNA): TGTGCCAGCTCACCCGTCGGAGGTTTGGGTGAGCAGTTCTTC. Amino acid sequence: CASSPVGGLGEQFF.

Many counts were recorded for this clonotype. The rearrangement links TRBV7-8 to TRBJ1-6; possibly TRBD1 for D (6 bases). V lost 5 bases and J 2 bases, leaving 13 bases between the germline ends. Per the germline V gene, CDR1 is SGHVS and CDR2 is FQNEAQ. The CDR3 is made up of 16 amino acids. CDR3 bases: TGTGCCAGCAGCCCTAGACAGGCGGCCTATAATTCACCCCTCCACTTT. Amino acids: CASSPRQAAYNSPLHF.

This clonotype was observed a few times. This chain links TRBV6-1 with TRBJ2-1; D unclear. V was clipped by 6 bases and J by 4 bases, with 19 bases between them. Germline V gives CDR1 MNHNS, CDR2 SASEGT. The CDR3 has 16 residues. The CDR3 reads CASRLETSNTYNEQFF. CDR3 in DNA: TGTGCCAGCAGGTTAGAGACCTCCAATACTTACAATGAGCAGTTCTTC.

This clonotype occurred many times. The J gene is TRBJ1-6, the V gene TRBV5-1; D unresolved. Germline V gene lookup returns CDR1 SGHRS and CDR2 YFSETQ. V was trimmed by 0 bases and J by 6 bases, leaving 13 bases between them. The CDR3 has 16 residues. The CDR3 DNA sequence: TGCGCCAGCAGCTTGGAACGGCCACCAACTAATTCACCCCTCCACTTT. Translated, it gives CASSLERPPTNSPLHF.

The V call is TRBV7-9, the J call TRBJ2-6; tentative D call: TRBD1 (5 bases). The CDR3 covers 17 residues. Germline assignment: CDR1 SEHNR and CDR2 FQNEAQ (reference sequence). Trimming took 1 base from V and 0 from J, leaving 10 bases between them. The CDR3, as DNA: TGTGCCAGCAGCTTAGTGTATAGGGGCTCTGGGGCCAACGTCCTGACTTTC. The encoded protein is CASSLVYRGSGANVLTF.

At least ten counts were recorded for this clonotype. This chain links TRBV6-1 with TRBJ1-5, with 7 bases that match TRBD1. This CDR3 is built from 16 residues. The J segment lost 5 bases and the V segment lost 5 bases, leaving 12 bases of the junction unmatched. Germline V gene data show CDR1 as MNHNS and CDR2 as SASEGT. The CDR3 DNA sequence: TGTGCCAGCAGTCCAAGCCTGACAGGGACGGATCAGCCCCAGCATTTT. This encodes CASSPSLTGTDQPQHF.

V gene TRBV6-5 combines with J gene TRBJ1-1; D unclear. This CDR3 is 16 amino acids long. Trimming stripped 5 bases from V and 0 bases from J, with 16 bases between. Germline values: CDR1 MNHEY, CDR2 SVGAGI. The CDR3 reads CASSIDFRTVNTEAFF. DNA for the CDR3: TGTGCCAGCAGTATTGACTTTAGGACGGTGAACACTGAAGCTTTCTTT.

This clonotype was observed a handful of times. The chain uses TRBV20-1 and TRBJ2-1; no clear D. Germline CDR1 DFQATT, CDR2 SNEGSKA (reference sequence). CDR3 length: 11 residues. V was trimmed by 0 bases and J by 8 bases, leaving 5 bases between them. CDR3 residues: CSARDLDEQFF. CDR3 coding DNA: TGCAGTGCTAGAGATCTTGATGAGCAGTTCTTC.